This T cell receptor (beta chain) appears in the sequencing data of a study of blood T cells in healthy people across ages. Per germline, CDR1 MDHEN and CDR2 SYDVKM. The CDR3 is 12 residues long. V was trimmed by 4 bases and J by 4 bases, leaving 7 bases between them. Drawn from each donor were 8.5 to 10 milliliters of peripheral blood. A few counts support this clonotype. The second PCR ran about 6 to 12 cycles with a sample-barcoded 5' primer and J-beta primers. Every cDNA molecule carried a tag from a template-switch adaptor bearing 12 random nucleotides. CDR3-containing paired-end reads numbering at least 2.5 million came from each sample. TCRdb called the 5' RACE reads again in MiXCR, with one record for every CDR3 protein. This table holds about 1.6 million distinct CDR3 sequences, almost 35% found once.

The V gene is TRBV28, the J gene TRBJ2-5; no firm D call. Input material: blood. This TCR was sampled from a woman in her twenties or thirties in good health. CDR3 in DNA: TGTGCCAGCAGTTCCCCCCTAGAGACCCAGTACTTC. The encoded protein is CASSSPLETQYF. The variable domain in full, with the rest retrieved from reference TRBV28 and TRBJ2-5, is DVKVTQSSRYLVKRTGEKVFLECVQDMDHENMFWYRQDPGLGLRLIYFSYDVKMKEKGDIPEGYSVSREKKERFSLILESASTNQTSMYLCASSSPLETQYFGPGTRLLVL.